This TCR beta chain appears in the sequencing data of a study of blood T cell repertoires in COVID-19. The overall study: There were acute and convalescent COVID-19 samples, and they came from the United States, Italy and Spain.

Study processing details: Reference gene primers were amplified, and this amplification served to estimate nucleated cell counts. Using immunoSEQ multiplex PCR, the repertoire was profiled, and TCRdb retains in-frame clones only, with some absent. V and J calls and clone size are copied from that table; D and trimming were computed from the DNA. The table shows under 85,000 clones, with 75% to 90% occurring only once. Seattle patients were enrolled during active infection and followed longitudinally. This CDR3 is 15 amino acids long. The V end lost 4 bases, the J end lost 0 bases, and 12 bases lay between the germline ends. The germline gives CDR1 GTSNPN, CDR2 SVGIG (reference sequence).

This chain connects TRBV30 to TRBJ1-4; TRBD1 might be the D (5 bases). This receptor was taken from a man in his forties with COVID-19, enrolled during active disease. Sequenced sample: peripheral blood. CDR3 region: CAWKGFGATNEKLFF. The CDR3, as DNA: TGTGCCTGGAAGGGGTTCGGTGCAACTAATGAAAAACTGTTTTTT.